This T cell receptor (beta chain) was sequenced during a study of T cells after yellow fever vaccination. This clonotype was counted ten times or more. Its antigen is still unknown. Whole-study findings and limits: When the response was secondary, it was weaker but reached its peak faster, day 5 versus 15. The appearance of a small share of clonotypes in both CD4 and CD8 compartments was observed. Post-booster repertoires contained most primary-vaccination clones again (96% CD4, 85% to 90% CD8).

TCRdb passed the 5' RACE reads through MiXCR, listing each CDR3 protein once. Altogether approximately 150,000 distinct CDR3 sequences are present, 5.5% to 8% being singletons, with the ten largest covering under 3%. The V and J ends lost 3 bases and 6 bases, in that order; junction bases with no gene match: 2. This CDR3 is 13 amino acids long. The sequencing here drew on CD4+ T cells sorted from PBMCs, taken on the day of the first yellow fever vaccination. The source is a man in his late teens or twenties who received the YFV17D yellow fever vaccine. V usage is TRBV12-3 or TRBV12-4 and J usage is TRBJ1-2, with TRBD1 matching over 9 bases. The CDR3 loop reads CASSLTGGHGYTF. The DNA for the CDR3 is TGTGCCAGCAGTTTGACAGGGGGACATGGCTACACCTTC.